Listed below are T cell receptor beta chains from one sample, sequenced in a study of Graves' ophthalmopathy and Graves' hyperthyroidism. TCRdb called the multiplex PCR reads again in MiXCR, with one record for every CDR3 protein. The sample lists 500,000 to 800,000 distinct CDR3 sequences; roughly 41% were seen once. Specimen: peripheral blood. The receptors come from an adult man with Graves' ophthalmopathy. CDR3s include the opening cysteine and the closing phenylalanine or tryptophan. Each record gives: D gene, V gene, clone size, CDR3 length, J gene, CDR3 protein, CDR3 DNA. A D gene is named only where the DNA matches it firmly. Not all rows give a size; the values are once, few, many and, for expanded clones, a class.

D: TRBD2
V: TRBV14
size: many
length: 15
J: TRBJ2-7
CDR3: CASRETSGSTHEQYF
DNA: TGTGCCAGCAGAGAGACTAGCGGGAGTACCCACGAGCAGTACTTC

D: TRBD2
V: TRBV6-5
size: few
length: 14
J: TRBJ2-2
CDR3: CASKGLAGRWELFF
DNA: TGTGCCAGCAAGGGTCTAGCGGGAAGATGGGAGCTGTTTTTT

D: TRBD1
V: TRBV29-1
size: -
length: 15
J: TRBJ2-6
CDR3: CSAGTGGGGANVLTF
DNA: TGCAGCGCTGGGACAGGGGGCGGTGGGGCCAACGTCCTGACTTTC

D: -
V: TRBV11-2
size: few
length: 16
J: TRBJ2-2
CDR3: CASSFRRQLNTGELFF
DNA: TGTGCCAGCAGCTTTAGAAGGCAGCTTAACACCGGGGAGCTGTTTTTT

D: TRBD2
V: TRBV24-1
size: few
length: 15
J: TRBJ2-1
CDR3: CATSEGTSGFDEQFF
DNA: TGTGCCACCAGTGAAGGGACTAGCGGGTTCGATGAGCAGTTCTTC

D: TRBD1
V: TRBV2
size: many
length: 15
J: TRBJ2-7
CDR3: CASSEAKGTGYEQYF
DNA: TGTGCCAGCAGTGAAGCAAAAGGGACAGGCTACGAGCAGTACTTC

D: -
V: TRBV6-6
size: -
length: 14
J: TRBJ1-3
CDR3: CASRRQFSGNTIYF
DNA: TGTGCCAGCAGGAGACAGTTCTCTGGAAACACCATATATTTT

D: -
V: TRBV10-3
size: -
length: 12
J: TRBJ1-3
CDR3: CAISAAGNTIYF
DNA: TGTGCCATCAGCGCAGCAGGAAACACCATATATTTT

D: -
V: TRBV25-1
size: -
length: 16
J: TRBJ2-7
CDR3: CASSAGGTPSSYEQYF
DNA: TGTGCCAGCAGCGCCGGCGGGACACCCAGCTCCTACGAGCAGTACTTC

D: -
V: TRBV3-1
size: -
length: 15
J: TRBJ1-2
CDR3: CASRHQGDLNYGYTF
DNA: TGTGCCAGCAGACACCAGGGCGACCTTAACTATGGCTACACCTTC

D: TRBD1
V: TRBV4-1
size: few
length: 14
J: TRBJ2-7
CDR3: CASSPGQAVGEQYF
DNA: TGCGCCAGCAGCCCGGGACAGGCAGTGGGCGAGCAGTACTTC

D: -
V: TRBV9
size: few
length: 17
J: TRBJ1-3
CDR3: CASSTHPRGLIGNTIYF
DNA: TGTGCCAGCAGCACCCACCCTAGGGGGTTGATAGGAAACACCATATATTTT

D: -
V: TRBV27
size: -
length: 11
J: TRBJ2-7
CDR3: CASKGLNAQYF
DNA: TGTGCCAGCAAGGGCCTAAACGCGCAGTACTTC

D: TRBD1
V: TRBV25-1
size: -
length: 14
J: TRBJ2-2
CDR3: CASSSTGFTGELFF
DNA: TGTGCCAGCAGCTCGACAGGGTTTACCGGGGAGCTGTTTTTT

D: TRBD1
V: TRBV29-1
size: many
length: 12
J: TRBJ2-7
CDR3: CSVGRQGGEQYF
DNA: TGCAGCGTTGGGCGACAGGGGGGGGAGCAGTACTTC

D: TRBD1
V: TRBV29-1
size: few
length: 13
J: TRBJ1-2
CDR3: CSVGDRVSDGYTF
DNA: TGCAGCGTTGGGGACAGGGTATCGGATGGCTACACCTTC

D: -
V: TRBV25-1
size: -
length: 12
J: TRBJ1-4
CDR3: CASRGNPEKLFF
DNA: TGTGCCAGCAGGGGGAATCCGGAAAAACTGTTTTTT

D: -
V: TRBV30
size: -
length: 10
J: TRBJ1-1
CDR3: CACLGREAFF
DNA: TGTGCCTGCCTAGGCCGCGAAGCTTTCTTT

D: -
V: TRBV19
size: many
length: 15
J: TRBJ1-2
CDR3: CASMPTSGSPYGYTF
DNA: TGTGCCAGTATGCCCACGTCGGGATCGCCATATGGCTACACCTTC

D: TRBD2
V: TRBV5-1
size: many
length: 16
J: TRBJ2-5
CDR3: CASSLGSGGYQETQYF
DNA: TGCGCCAGCAGCTTGGGTAGCGGGGGATACCAAGAGACCCAGTACTTC

D: -
V: TRBV7-9
size: many
length: 18
J: TRBJ1-2
CDR3: CASSLARLGRAGLDGYTF
DNA: TGTGCCAGCAGCTTAGCGCGTCTGGGAAGGGCTGGGCTCGATGGCTACACCTTC

D: -
V: TRBV6-6
size: -
length: 14
J: TRBJ2-5
CDR3: CASRTANPQETQYF
DNA: TGTGCCAGCAGGACGGCGAATCCCCAAGAGACCCAGTACTTC

D: -
V: TRBV6-5
size: -
length: 14
J: TRBJ2-7
CDR3: CASSWTVGFYEQYF
DNA: TGTGCCAGCAGTTGGACAGTGGGATTTTACGAGCAGTACTTC

D: TRBD2
V: TRBV24-1
size: many
length: 15
J: TRBJ2-5
CDR3: CATVAGAHSQETQYF
DNA: TGTGCCACTGTAGCGGGGGCCCATTCGCAAGAGACCCAGTACTTC

D: TRBD2
V: TRBV24-1
size: many
length: 16
J: TRBJ2-5
CDR3: CATSDSATSVTETQYF
DNA: TGTGCCACCAGTGACTCAGCGACTAGCGTTACGGAGACCCAGTACTTC

D: -
V: TRBV5-1
size: many
length: 14
J: TRBJ1-2
CDR3: CASSLEGGPGGYTF
DNA: TGCGCCAGCAGCTTGGAAGGCGGGCCCGGGGGCTACACCTTC

D: -
V: TRBV29-1
size: -
length: 15
J: TRBJ1-1
CDR3: CSVEDRGAPSTEAFF
DNA: TGCAGCGTTGAAGATCGGGGTGCGCCCAGCACTGAAGCTTTCTTT

D: -
V: TRBV9
size: -
length: 15
J: TRBJ1-5
CDR3: CASSISVGSMETQHF
DNA: TGTGCCAGCAGCATATCGGTGGGGAGCATGGAGACCCAGCATTTT

D: -
V: TRBV7-2
size: many
length: 14
J: TRBJ1-2
CDR3: CASSLVGITYGYTF
DNA: TGTGCCAGCAGCTTAGTCGGGATTACCTATGGCTACACCTTC

D: -
V: TRBV20-1
size: many
length: 11
J: TRBJ1-1
CDR3: CSAIETVEAFF
DNA: TGCAGTGCCATTGAGACCGTTGAAGCTTTCTTT

D: -
V: TRBV11-2
size: many
length: 13
J: TRBJ2-7
CDR3: CASSSGPEREQYF
DNA: TGTGCCAGCAGCAGCGGACCGGAAAGGGAGCAGTACTTC

D: -
V: TRBV3-1
size: -
length: 14
J: TRBJ1-2
CDR3: CASSQDSGAYGYTF
DNA: TGTGCCAGCAGCCAAGATTCGGGGGCCTATGGCTACACCTTC

D: TRBD1
V: TRBV6-5
size: -
length: 12
J: TRBJ2-7
CDR3: CASRQGQVQQYF
DNA: TGTGCCAGCAGACAGGGGCAGGTCCAGCAGTACTTC

D: -
V: TRBV2
size: few
length: 15
J: TRBJ1-1
CDR3: CASAGGPSMNTEAFF
DNA: TGTGCCAGCGCGGGGGGGCCCTCCATGAACACTGAAGCTTTCTTT

D: TRBD1
V: TRBV7-9
size: many
length: 14
J: TRBJ2-7
CDR3: CACSHDRESYEQYF
DNA: TGTGCCTGCAGCCACGACAGGGAGTCCTACGAGCAGTACTTC

D: -
V: TRBV3-1
size: once
length: 15
J: TRBJ1-4
CDR3: CASSQDRGVSKKLFF
DNA: TGTGCCAGCAGCCAAGACCGCGGGGTTAGCAAAAAACTGTTTTTT

D: TRBD2
V: TRBV7-8
size: few
length: 15
J: TRBJ2-3
CDR3: CASSLARLARDTQYF
DNA: TGTGCCAGCAGCTTAGCAAGACTAGCAAGAGATACGCAGTATTTT